Listed below are T cell receptor beta chains from one sample, sequenced in a study of T cell responses to AZD1222 COVID-19 vaccine. Produced via immunoSEQ multiplex PCR; TCRdb's table is partial and in-frame only. The table lists 100,000 to 150,000 clones, approximately 80% of them singletons, with about 26% in the top ten. The sequencing used peripheral blood, collected 28 days after the second AZD1222 dose. The receptors here all came from an adult who received the AZD1222 COVID-19 vaccine. The CDR3 runs from the conserved cysteine through the conserved F or W. The D gene is left open where the match is weak. Clone size, where shown, is once, few, many, or a class for clones that have expanded.

>TRBD1|NA|TRBV18|TRBJ2-7
TGTGCCAGCTCACCTTCTGGACAGGGGAGCCTAAGCGAGCAGTACTTC
CASSPSGQGSLSEQYF
>TRBD2|NA|TRBV27|TRBJ2-3
TGTGCCAGCAGCCCGGGACTAGCGGGGGGCACAGATACGCAGTATTTT
CASSPGLAGGTDTQYF
>TRBD1|NA|TRBV4-1|TRBJ1-1
TGCGCCAGCAGCAGACAGGGGACAAGAACTGAAGCTTTCTTT
CASSRQGTRTEAFF
>NA|NA|TRBV12-3/TRBV12-4|TRBJ1-5
TGTGCCAGCAGTTTAACGGGGCAGCCCCAGCATTTT
CASSLTGQPQHF
>NA|NA|TRBV19|TRBJ1-2
TGTGCCAGTAGTAGCTGGGACTTCACTAACTATGGCTACACCTTC
CASSSWDFTNYGYTF
>NA|NA|TRBV27|TRBJ2-2
TGTGCCAGCAGGCCACAGGTTAACACCGGGGAGCTGTTTTTT
CASRPQVNTGELFF
>TRBD1|NA|TRBV19|TRBJ1-1
TGTGCCAGTAGTATACGACAGGGAACTGAAGCTTTCTTT
CASSIRQGTEAFF
>TRBD1|NA|TRBV2|TRBJ1-1
TGTGCCAGCAGTGGATTACAGGGACAGTCAATGAACACTGAAGCTTTCTTT
CASSGLQGQSMNTEAFF
>NA|NA|TRBV7-2|TRBJ1-5
TGTGCCAGCAGCTTAGGGAGAAGCAATCAGCCCCAGCATTTT
CASSLGRSNQPQHF
>TRBD1|NA|TRBV19|TRBJ1-4
TGTGCCAGTAGAGATACAGGGGGTATAGGAGGTGAAAAACTGTTTTTT
CASRDTGGIGGEKLFF
>NA|NA|TRBV7-2|TRBJ2-5
TGTGCCAGCAGTCTCTGGGGGCGAGAGACCCAGTACTTC
CASSLWGRETQYF
>NA|NA|TRBV5-1|TRBJ2-7
TGCGCCAGCAAGTTGCCGGGGGACTCCTACGAGCAGTACTTC
CASKLPGDSYEQYF
>NA|NA|TRBV6-4|TRBJ2-5
TGTGCCAGCAGTGATCGGGACTTACAAGAGACCCAGTACTTC
CASSDRDLQETQYF
>NA|NA|TRBV21-1|TRBJ2-7
TGTGCCAGCATCCGGCGCAGCTCCTACGAGCAGTACTTC
CASIRRSSYEQYF
>NA|NA|TRBV10-3|TRBJ1-2
TGTGCCATCAGTGCTGGCAGCGCGTTTGGTGGCTACACCTTC
CAISAGSAFGGYTF
>NA|NA|TRBV29-1|TRBJ1-2
TGCAGCGTTGACCCCCTCCCGGCCGGTAACTATGGCTACACCTTC
CSVDPLPAGNYGYTF
>NA|NA|TRBV7-8|TRBJ1-4
TGTGCCAGCAGCGCACCAGGGAGTCGAGCTGAAAAACTGTTTTTT
CASSAPGSRAEKLFF
>NA|NA|TRBV2|TRBJ1-1
TGTGCCACCGCAGCCCAACACGGAAGTCTACGTGTGAACACTGAAGCTTTCTTT
CATAAQHGSLRVNTEAFF
>NA|NA|TRBV15|TRBJ2-3
TGTGCCACCCAAGGGGGAGGGATGTTCACAGATACGCAGTATTTT
CATQGGGMFTDTQYF
>NA|once|TRBV5-1|TRBJ2-7
TGCGCCAGCAGCCCCGGGACGGCCTATTACGAGCAGTACTTC
CASSPGTAYYEQYF
>TRBD2|NA|TRBV5-6|TRBJ2-7
TGTGCCAGCAGCTTTATGCACGCGGGACTAGCAGCCTACGAGCAGTACTTC
CASSFMHAGLAAYEQYF
>TRBD1|NA|TRBV6-2/TRBV6-3|TRBJ2-7
TGTGCCAGCAGCGCTACCAGGGGGCTAAGTGGCGAGCAGTACTTC
CASSATRGLSGEQYF
>TRBD1|NA|TRBV7-3|TRBJ1-6
TGTGCCAGCAGTAGACAGGGTTATAATTCACCCCTCCACTTT
CASSRQGYNSPLHF
>NA|NA|TRBV5-1|TRBJ2-5
TGCGCCAGCAGCTTAATGGGGCCGGCGGAGACCCAGTACTTC
CASSLMGPAETQYF
>NA|NA|TRBV11-3|TRBJ1-6
TGTGCCAGCAGCTTGGAGTATAATTCACCCCTCCACTTT
CASSLEYNSPLHF
>NA|NA|TRBV18|TRBJ1-5
TGTGCCAGCTCACCAGAGGGGAATCAGCCCCAGCATTTT
CASSPEGNQPQHF
>NA|few|TRBV19|TRBJ2-1
TGTGCCAGTAGTAGCCAACAGGGAGCCTACAATGAGCAGTTCTTC
CASSSQQGAYNEQFF
>NA|NA|TRBV7-9|TRBJ1-3
TGTGCCAGCAGCTTGACCCTGACAGTCATCAACTCTGGAAACACCATATATTTT
CASSLTLTVINSGNTIYF
>TRBD2|NA|TRBV3-1/TRBV3-2|TRBJ2-7
TGTGCCAGCAGCCGCAGCGGGGGCTGGTCCTACGAGCAGTACTTC
CASSRSGGWSYEQYF
>NA|NA|TRBV13|TRBJ2-7
TGTGCCAGCAGCTTATCCCAGGGAGACTACGAGCAGTACTTC
CASSLSQGDYEQYF
>TRBD2|NA|TRBV4-1|TRBJ2-5
TGCGCCACCCGGGCGGGGGGGTCGGAGACCCAGTACTTC
CATRAGGSETQYF
>NA|NA|TRBV5-1|TRBJ1-3
TGCGCCAGCAGCCTAGCTTCGAATTCTGGAAACACCATATATTTT
CASSLASNSGNTIYF
>TRBD1|NA|TRBV6-5|TRBJ1-5
TGTGCCAGCTCAGAGGGGGACAGCTATCAGCCCCAGCATTTT
CASSEGDSYQPQHF
>NA|NA|TRBV2|TRBJ1-5
TGTGCCAGCAGCCCGGGACATCCTTATAGCAATCAGCCCCAGCATTTT
CASSPGHPYSNQPQHF
>NA|NA|TRBV29-1|TRBJ2-7
TGCAGCGTTGATGCTGGCGGCTACGAGCAGTACTTC
CSVDAGGYEQYF
>TRBD1|few|TRBV19|TRBJ2-7
TGTGCCACCCTGGGGGACAGCTACGAGCAGTACTTC
CATLGDSYEQYF
>NA|few|TRBV2|TRBJ1-2
TGTGCCAGCAGTGGCTATGGCTACACCTTC
CASSGYGYTF
>NA|NA|TRBV6-2/TRBV6-3|TRBJ1-2
TGTGCCAGCAGTTACGCCCAGGGTTTTGGCTACACCTTC
CASSYAQGFGYTF
>NA|NA|TRBV11-2|TRBJ1-5
TGTGCCAGCAGCTTGTTCACAGGGTTTAGGAATCAGCCCCAGCATTTT
CASSLFTGFRNQPQHF
>NA|NA|TRBV28|TRBJ2-7
TGTGCCAGCATCCCGGGATCCTACAGGGCTACTTACGAGCAGTACTTC
CASIPGSYRATYEQYF
>TRBD1|once|TRBV6-4|TRBJ2-1
TGTGCCAGCAGCGGCCGGGACAGGCTGTTCTTC
CASSGRDRLFF
>TRBD1|NA|TRBV5-6|TRBJ1-5
TGTGCCAGCAGCATCAACAGGGGGCAGAGTCAGCCCCAGCATTTT
CASSINRGQSQPQHF